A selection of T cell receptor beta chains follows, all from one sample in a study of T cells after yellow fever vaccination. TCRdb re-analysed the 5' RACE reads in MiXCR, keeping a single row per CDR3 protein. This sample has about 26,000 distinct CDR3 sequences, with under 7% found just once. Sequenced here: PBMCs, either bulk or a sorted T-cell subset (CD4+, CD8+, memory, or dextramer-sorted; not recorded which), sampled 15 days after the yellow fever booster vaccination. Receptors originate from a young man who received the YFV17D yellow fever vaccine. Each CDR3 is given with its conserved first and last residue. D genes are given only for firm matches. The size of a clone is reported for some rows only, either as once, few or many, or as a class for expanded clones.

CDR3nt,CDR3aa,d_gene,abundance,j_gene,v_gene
TGTGCCAGTAGTATCTTGGACGTTAGCTCCTACAATGAGCAGTTCTTC,CASSILDVSSYNEQFF,-,many,TRBJ2-1,TRBV19
TGTGCCAGCAGTCACACCGGTAGCGGGACATACGAGCAGTACTTC,CASSHTGSGTYEQYF,TRBD2,many,TRBJ2-7,TRBV12-3/TRBV12-4
TGTGCCAGCGGTTTGCCAGGGGTACAGGAAAAACTGTTTTTT,CASGLPGVQEKLFF,-,many,TRBJ1-4,TRBV27
TGTGCCACAGGAGACCCGGGACAGGGGTTCTACGAGCAGTACTTC,CATGDPGQGFYEQYF,TRBD1,many,TRBJ2-7,TRBV27
TGTGCCAGCAGCTTGGGGCGGGGGTTCCAAGAGACCCAGTACTTC,CASSLGRGFQETQYF,TRBD2,many,TRBJ2-5,TRBV5-6
TGCGCCAGCAGCTCGAGACAGGCTCTGCGGGCTGAAAAACTGTTTTTT,CASSSRQALRAEKLFF,-,many,TRBJ1-4,TRBV5-1
TGTGCCAGCAGCGCCCGGCAGGGGTTCCGGGAGGGTAGTAATGAGCAGTTCTTC,CASSARQGFREGSNEQFF,TRBD2,many,TRBJ2-1,TRBV9
TGTGCCTGGAGTGATGGTAGCGGGGGGAGGATCTTC,CAWSDGSGGRIF,TRBD2,many,TRBJ2-1,TRBV30
TGTGCCAGCAGGAGAAGCGGGAGCACCTACAATGAGCAGTTCTTC,CASRRSGSTYNEQFF,TRBD2,many,TRBJ2-1,TRBV7-9
TGTGCCAGCAGCCCCGACGGCGGGGGCACAGATACGCAGTATTTT,CASSPDGGGTDTQYF,-,many,TRBJ2-3,TRBV5-4
TGCAGCGTCAGCAGGGGGGGGGAGACCCAGTACTTC,CSVSRGGETQYF,-,many,TRBJ2-5,TRBV29-1
TGTGCCAGCAGCCAAGGACTAGCGGGACTCTACGAGCAGTACTTC,CASSQGLAGLYEQYF,TRBD2,many,TRBJ2-7,TRBV3-1
TGTGCCAGCAGTTTCGGACATTATAATTCACCCCTCCACTTT,CASSFGHYNSPLHF,-,many,TRBJ1-6,TRBV27
TGTGCCAGCAGCAAAGGGCAAGGTCTCCTCGGCGGGGAGCTGTTTTTT,CASSKGQGLLGGELFF,-,many,TRBJ2-2,TRBV21-1
TGTGCCACCAGAGACCCTACTAGCGGGAGAGATGACACCGGGGAGCTGTTTTTT,CATRDPTSGRDDTGELFF,TRBD2,few,TRBJ2-2,TRBV15
TGTGCCAGCAGCCGGCGTAGTAGGGGGACTAGCGGGAGGAACAATGAGCAGTTCTTC,CASSRRSRGTSGRNNEQFF,TRBD2,many,TRBJ2-1,TRBV11-2
TGTGCCAGCAGTAGACGACAGGGCCAGACTGAAGCTTTCTTT,CASSRRQGQTEAFF,TRBD1,many,TRBJ1-1,TRBV6-5
TGTGCCAGTGACGGACGCCCAGCCCAAGAGACCCAGTACTTC,CASDGRPAQETQYF,-,many,TRBJ2-5,TRBV12-3/TRBV12-4
TGTGCCAGCAGTGCCGGGACAGCTTACACTGAAGCTTTCTTT,CASSAGTAYTEAFF,TRBD1,many,TRBJ1-1,TRBV12-3/TRBV12-4
TGCAGTGCTAAGACTAGACCCCTTTACCAAGAGACCCAGTACTTC,CSAKTRPLYQETQYF,-,many,TRBJ2-5,TRBV20-1
TGTGCCAGCAGCCAACCCGGGACTGAGAATTCACCCCTCCACTTT,CASSQPGTENSPLHF,-,many,TRBJ1-6,TRBV4-2
TGCGCCAGCAGCTTAGGACAGGCCCGCAATCAGCCCCAGCATTTT,CASSLGQARNQPQHF,TRBD1,-,TRBJ1-5,TRBV5-1
TGTGCCAGCAGTGTCGGGACTAGCGGGACAAGAGATACGCAGTATTTT,CASSVGTSGTRDTQYF,TRBD2,many,TRBJ2-3,TRBV6-1
TGTGCCAGCAGCATTTCCAGGACAGCTTACACCTTC,CASSISRTAYTF,-,many,TRBJ1-2,TRBV5-6
TGTGCCAGCAGCCCAAGCTTACTAGCGGGAGCATCATCCGAGCAGTACTTC,CASSPSLLAGASSEQYF,TRBD2,many,TRBJ2-7,TRBV7-2
TGCGCCAGCAGCAAAATCGGTATGGGGAACACTGAAGCTTTCTTT,CASSKIGMGNTEAFF,-,many,TRBJ1-1,TRBV4-3
TGTGCCAGCGGCTGGGGGAGTACTTACAATGAGCAGTTCTTC,CASGWGSTYNEQFF,-,many,TRBJ2-1,TRBV6-1
TGTGCCAGCAGTGACCACAGGGGGCATGGAAACACCATATATTTT,CASSDHRGHGNTIYF,TRBD1,many,TRBJ1-3,TRBV6-1
TGTGCCAGCAGTGAAATTACGGCCAGCGGAGAGGGGGAGACCCAGTACTTC,CASSEITASGEGETQYF,-,many,TRBJ2-5,TRBV2
TGTGCCAGCAGCGTAGGTTCGGGGGGCCAAGAGACCCAGTACTTC,CASSVGSGGQETQYF,TRBD2,many,TRBJ2-5,TRBV9
TGCAGTGCTAGAGTTCAGCTAAATCAGCCCCAGCATTTT,CSARVQLNQPQHF,-,many,TRBJ1-5,TRBV20-1
TGTGCCAGCACCACAATCTGGGGGGCCGGGAGCACCGGGGAGCTGTTTTTT,CASTTIWGAGSTGELFF,-,many,TRBJ2-2,TRBV12-3/TRBV12-4
TGTGCCACCAGTGATTTTCTCGGACACCAAGAGACCCAGTACTTC,CATSDFLGHQETQYF,-,many,TRBJ2-5,TRBV24-1
TGTGCCATCAGTGGTCTGGGGAACACCGGGGAGCTGTTTTTT,CAISGLGNTGELFF,-,many,TRBJ2-2,TRBV10-3
TGTGCCAGTAAACGGGCGGGAGGGGCAGATACGCAGTATTTT,CASKRAGGADTQYF,TRBD2,many,TRBJ2-3,TRBV2
TGTGCCAGCAGGACCGCCGGGCAGGCGCTCTCCTACGAGCAGTACTTC,CASRTAGQALSYEQYF,-,many,TRBJ2-7,TRBV11-2
TGCAGTGCTCGACACAGGGGAGGCGAAAAACTGTTTTTT,CSARHRGGEKLFF,TRBD1,many,TRBJ1-4,TRBV20-1
TGTGCCCGTAGCGGGGTTAGCACAGATACGCAGTATTTT,CARSGVSTDTQYF,TRBD2,medium-sized,TRBJ2-3,TRBV30
TGTGCCTGCCGTGCTGGGACAGGGTACAGGGAGCTGTTTTTT,CACRAGTGYRELFF,TRBD1,many,TRBJ2-2,TRBV30
TGTGCCAGCAGTCGTGACAGGTCAGCCTACGAGCAGTACTTC,CASSRDRSAYEQYF,-,many,TRBJ2-7,TRBV12-3/TRBV12-4
TGTGCCAGCAGGCCTGGATCCAACAGTAACTATGGCTACACCTTC,CASRPGSNSNYGYTF,-,many,TRBJ1-2,TRBV4-2
TGTGCCAGCAGCTTAGGGGCCCACTCCTACAATGAGCAGTTCTTC,CASSLGAHSYNEQFF,-,many,TRBJ2-1,TRBV7-2
TGTGCCGCAACGACAGGGGGCTATGGCTACACCTTC,CAATTGGYGYTF,TRBD1,many,TRBJ1-2,TRBV19
TGCAGCGTTGTTGGACACGCGAACACTGAAGCTTTCTTT,CSVVGHANTEAFF,-,many,TRBJ1-1,TRBV29-1
TGCAGTGCTAGAGGGCCGGGAGACGGAGTTGGAGCTTTCTTT,CSARGPGDGVGAFF,-,many,TRBJ1-1,TRBV20-1
TGTGCCAGCAGTTACCAGGGGACCTACGAGCAGTACTTC,CASSYQGTYEQYF,-,many,TRBJ2-7,TRBV6-5
TGTGCCAGCAGCTTAGACGGTTTCCAAGAGACCCAGTACTTC,CASSLDGFQETQYF,-,many,TRBJ2-5,TRBV7-7
TGTGCCACCAGCAGAGCGAGGGGAGCTGCAACCGAGCAGTACTTC,CATSRARGAATEQYF,-,many,TRBJ2-7,TRBV15
TGTGCCAGCAGCTTTTACGCGGGGACCGGGGAGCTGTTTTTT,CASSFYAGTGELFF,-,many,TRBJ2-2,TRBV7-8
TGCAGCGCCACGCGGGGGGATGAGCAGTTCTTC,CSATRGDEQFF,TRBD2,medium-sized,TRBJ2-1,TRBV29-1
TGCAGTGCTAGAGGAGGGCTGAATCAGCCCCAGCATTTT,CSARGGLNQPQHF,-,many,TRBJ1-5,TRBV20-1
TGCAGTTTGGGACAGCAAGAGACCCAGTACTTC,CSLGQQETQYF,TRBD1,many,TRBJ2-5,TRBV20-1
TGTGCCAGCTCACCAGAGAATGAGCAGTTCTTC,CASSPENEQFF,-,many,TRBJ2-1,TRBV18
TGTGCCAGCAGCCAAGGGATGGGGATTCAAGAGACCCAGTACTTC,CASSQGMGIQETQYF,-,many,TRBJ2-5,TRBV4-2
TGTGCCAGCAGTTTACCGGACTTCCAAGAGACCCAGTACTTC,CASSLPDFQETQYF,-,many,TRBJ2-5,TRBV28